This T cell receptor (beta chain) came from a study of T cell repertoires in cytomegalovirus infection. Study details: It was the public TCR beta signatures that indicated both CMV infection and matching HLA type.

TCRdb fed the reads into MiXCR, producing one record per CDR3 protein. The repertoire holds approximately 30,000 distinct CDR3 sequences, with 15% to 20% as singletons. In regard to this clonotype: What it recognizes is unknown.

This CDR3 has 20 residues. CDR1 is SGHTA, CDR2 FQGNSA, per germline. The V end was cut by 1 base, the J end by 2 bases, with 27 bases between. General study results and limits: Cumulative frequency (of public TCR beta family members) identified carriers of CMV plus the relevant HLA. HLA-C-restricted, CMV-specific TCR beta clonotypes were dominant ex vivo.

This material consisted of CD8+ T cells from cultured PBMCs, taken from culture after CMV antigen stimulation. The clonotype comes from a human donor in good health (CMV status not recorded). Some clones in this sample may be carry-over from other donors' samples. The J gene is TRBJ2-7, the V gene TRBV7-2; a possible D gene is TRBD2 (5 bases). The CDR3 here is CASSLVPTRTVGATPYEQYF. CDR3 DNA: TGTGCCAGCAGCTTAGTCCCAACGAGGACCGTGGGAGCCACTCCCTACGAGCAGTACTTC.